The 23 T cell receptor beta chains below come from one sample, sequenced in a study of blood T cell repertoires in COVID-19. Sequenced by immunoSEQ multiplex PCR; TCRdb stores in-frame clones only, minus some. The sample holds hundreds of thousands of clones, 65% to 85% seen once. Sequencing used PBMCs or T cells enriched from blood (not recorded which). These receptors came from a woman aged 60-75 years who had recovered from COVID-19.

The chain employs TRBV6-6 and TRBJ2-7; a weak D match, TRBD1 (6 bases). Trimming stripped 5 bases from V and 0 bases from J, with 14 bases between. This CDR3 region has 15 residues. CDR1 MNHNY and CDR2 SVGAGI come from the germline V gene (reference sequence). The CDR3 is CASSKFGQSSYEQYF. CDR3 bases: TGTGCCAGCAGTAAATTCGGACAGAGCTCCTACGAGCAGTACTTC.

V gene TRBV2 combines with J gene TRBJ2-5; 9 bases match TRBD2. Germline V gene sequence: CDR1 SNHLY, CDR2 FYNNEI. Unmatched junction bases numbered 5, after V lost 4 bases and J lost 5 bases. The CDR3 totals 14 residues. CDR3 sequence (DNA): TGTGCCAGCAGTGGGGTAGCGGGAGCGGAGACCCAGTACTTC. It encodes CASSGVAGAETQYF.

V is TRBV19 and J is TRBJ2-1, with D hard to call. V was pared by 1 base and J by 6 bases, with 7 bases between. CDR1 and CDR2 from the germline V gene are LNHDA and SQIVND (reference sequence). The CDR3 covers 13 residues. CDR3 loop: CASSIASANEQFF. In DNA, the CDR3 is TGTGCCAGTAGTATAGCAAGCGCCAATGAGCAGTTCTTC.

The sample holds a few counts of this clone. One end of the junction varies from germline; a read error may be responsible. This sequence joins TRBV7-2 and TRBJ2-1, with TRBD1 matching over 10 bases. Germline V gene sequence: CDR1 SGHTA, CDR2 FQGNSA. The CDR3 has 13 amino acids. CDR3 sequence: CASSVGGQGGVLF. The CDR3 bases are TGTGCCAGCAGCGTGGGTGGACAGGGGGGCGTGCTCTTC.

The chain links TRBV5-1 to TRBJ2-7; 9 bases map to TRBD2. This CDR3 is built from 15 residues. CDR1 and CDR2 (germline): SGHRS, YFSETQ. V lost 1 base to trimming and J lost 0 bases; unmatched junction nucleotides: 2. CDR3 residues: CASSLSGGNSYEQYF. In DNA, the CDR3 is TGCGCCAGCAGCTTGAGCGGGGGGAACTCCTACGAGCAGTACTTC.

The sample holds a few counts of this clone. The chain has TRBV4-2 and TRBJ1-6; D is possibly TRBD1 (5 bases). Germline V gene data show CDR1 as LGHNA and CDR2 as YNFKEQ. V was pared by 1 base and J by 7 bases, with 8 bases between. This CDR3 spans 14 amino acids. The CDR3 is CASSQGQSNSPLHF. For the CDR3, the DNA is TGTGCCAGCAGCCAAGGACAGTCCAATTCACCCCTCCACTTT.

This clone came up once. The CDR3 DNA is TGTGCCAGCAGCTTAATGACAGACACTGAAGCTTTCTTT. Its translation: CASSLMTDTEAFF. The genes are TRBV7-3 and TRBJ1-1, with a possible D match to TRBD1 (5 bases). The CDR3 runs 13 residues. V lost 1 base and J lost 3, with 6 bases in between. Germline V gene data show CDR1 as SGHTA and CDR2 as FQGTGA.

The chain links TRBV5-5 to TRBJ1-4; 8 positions agree with TRBD1. This CDR3 contains 16 residues. The germline V gene encodes CDR1 SGHKS and CDR2 YYEKEE (reference sequence). V was pared by 0 bases and J by 8 bases, with 9 bases of the junction left unmatched. The CDR3 is CASSLEVGQGWEKLFF. CDR3 nucleotides: TGTGCCAGCAGCTTGGAAGTAGGACAGGGTTGGGAAAAACTGTTTTTT.

The V call is TRBV28, the J call TRBJ1-5, with D hard to call. Germline CDR1 MDHEN, CDR2 SYDVKM. The CDR3 consists of 13 residues. The V end lost 8 bases, the J end lost 0 bases, and 8 bases lay between the germline ends. CDR3 protein: CASVTPSNQPQHF. CDR3 bases: TGTGCCAGCGTAACACCTAGCAATCAGCCCCAGCATTTT.

The chain couples TRBV24-1 to TRBJ2-1; 9 bases match TRBD2. J lost 2 bases, V lost 4 bases, and 5 bases had no gene match. Germline-derived CDR1 and CDR2 are KGHDR and SFDVKD. The CDR3 contains 16 residues. The CDR3 DNA follows: TGTGCCACCAGTGAAGGTAGCGGGGGAGCCTACAATGAGCAGTTCTTC. It is translated as CATSEGSGGAYNEQFF.

V and J are TRBV18 and TRBJ1-2; maybe TRBD1 (5 bases). CDR3 length equals 18 residues. V shed 4 bases and J shed 3 bases, with 24 bases lying between them. Germline V gene lookup returns CDR1 KGHSH and CDR2 LQKENI. The CDR3 is CASSLSRVIRGEDYGYTF. In DNA form, the CDR3 reads TGTGCCAGCTCACTATCAAGGGTAATTAGGGGTGAAGACTATGGCTACACCTTC.

The chain carries TRBV7-2 and TRBJ2-7, with no clear D. The CDR3 is 12 residues long. V lost 1 base to trimming and J lost 6 bases, with 7 bases between them. Germline V CDR1 and CDR2: SGHTA, FQGNSA. In nucleotides, the CDR3 is TGTGCCAGCAGCTTAGATAAATCCGAGCAGTACTTC. Protein product: CASSLDKSEQYF.

The V gene is TRBV19, the J gene TRBJ2-2; TRBD1 aligns across 7 bases. Trimming removed 8 bases from V and 6 bases from J; junction bases left unmatched: 6. The CDR3 is 13 amino acids. Germline V gene sequence: CDR1 LNHDA, CDR2 SQIVND (reference sequence). Here the CDR3 DNA reads TGTGCCAGTCGACAGGGATTTTCCGGGGAGCTGTTTTTT. Protein: CASRQGFSGELFF.

In this sample, this clone turned up once. The chain links TRBV5-1 to TRBJ2-3; 14 bases are shared with TRBD2. This CDR3 region has 17 residues. Trimming took 3 bases from V and 3 from J; bases not matched to a gene: 6. From germline, CDR1 is SGHRS and CDR2 YFSETQ. CDR3 sequence reads: CASSSGLAGGGTDTQYF. DNA for the CDR3: TGCGCCAGCAGCTCCGGACTAGCGGGGGGAGGGACAGATACGCAGTATTTT.

The CDR3 nucleotides read TGTGCCAGTGTTACAGGGTTTCAAGGCAATCAGCCCCAGCATTTT. This codes for CASVTGFQGNQPQHF. The rearrangement links TRBV19 to TRBJ1-5; the D gene is possibly TRBD1 (6 bases). Germline V gene sequence: CDR1 LNHDA, CDR2 SQIVND (reference sequence). The V gene lost 8 bases and the J gene lost 2 bases, with 16 bases spanning the gap. The CDR3 covers 15 residues.

This clone came up once. The rearrangement uses TRBV7-9 and TRBJ1-5; 7 bases are shared with TRBD1. CDR1 SEHNR and CDR2 FQNEAQ come from the germline V gene (reference sequence). CDR3 length: 15 amino acids. The V segment lost 5 bases and the J segment 3 bases; nucleotides outside the gene matches: 7. CDR3 protein: CASSPTGASNQPQHF. Here the CDR3 DNA reads TGTGCCAGCAGCCCCACAGGGGCCTCCAATCAGCCCCAGCATTTT. Based on the CDR3 plus reference TRBV7-9 and TRBJ1-5, the full variable domain is DTGVSQNPRHKITKRGQNVTFRCDPISEHNRLYWYRQTLGQGPEFLTYFQNEAQLEKSRLLSDRFSAERPKGSFSTLEIQRTEQGDSAMYLCASSPTGASNQPQHFGDGTRLSIL.

This clone was detected a few times. The chain couples TRBV6-6 to TRBJ2-7; D remains ambiguous. The V gene's germline CDR1 is MNHNY and CDR2 SVGAGI (reference sequence). V was pared by 10 bases and J by 5 bases, with 15 bases between. This CDR3 spans 12 amino acids. CDR3 residues: CATRGTWNEQYF. The CDR3 DNA reads as TGTGCCACCCGAGGAACATGGAACGAGCAGTACTTC.

The gene calls are TRBV14 and TRBJ2-5, with D possibly being TRBD1 (7 bases). CDR1 SGHDN and CDR2 FVKESK come from the germline V gene. The CDR3 spans 17 residues. The V and J ends lost 5 bases and 2 bases respectively, with 21 bases between them. CDR3 bases: TGTGCCAGCAGCTTTTGGTTCGGGCAGGGGGGACAAGAGACCCAGTACTTC. It yields the protein CASSFWFGQGGQETQYF.

This clone was detected a few times. The V call is TRBV7-2, the J call TRBJ1-3; perhaps TRBD1 as D (6 bases). The CDR3 covers 15 residues. Germline lookup yields CDR1 SGHTA and CDR2 FQGNSA. With 0 bases removed from V and 4 bases from J, the gap between germline ends came to 10 bases. CDR3 region: CASSLARGQGNTIYF. CDR3 DNA sequence: TGTGCCAGCAGCTTAGCGCGGGGGCAGGGAAACACCATATATTTT.

This chain links TRBV12-5 with TRBJ1-6; no definite D call. The germline CDR1 and CDR2 sequences are LGHNT and FRNRAP. V lost 6 bases and J 0 bases, leaving 15 bases between the germline ends. This CDR3 has 17 amino acids. This CDR3 is CASGKGIAGSYNSPLHF. The CDR3 nucleotides read TGTGCTAGTGGGAAGGGAATCGCGGGCTCCTATAATTCACCCCTCCACTTT.

The V gene is TRBV7-2, the J gene TRBJ2-5, with D perhaps matching TRBD2 (6 bases). Trimming removed 1 base at V and 7 bases at J, with 16 bases between. Germline CDR1 SGHTA, CDR2 FQGNSA. The CDR3 has 15 amino acids. Here the CDR3 reads CASSLGDLKEGTQYF. The CDR3 nucleotides read TGTGCCAGCAGCTTAGGGGACTTGAAAGAAGGGACCCAGTACTTC.

This chain's CDR3 is CASSSGTGGYNEQFF. The CDR3 DNA sequence: TGCGCCAGCAGCTCCGGGACAGGGGGGTACAATGAGCAGTTCTTC. The rearrangement uses TRBV4-1 and TRBJ2-1, with TRBD1 matching over 11 bases. The CDR3 is 15 amino acids. V was pared by 5 bases and J by 4 bases, with 4 bases of the junction left unmatched. Germline V gene sequence: CDR1 MGHRA, CDR2 YSYEKL.

The chain carries TRBV5-6 and TRBJ2-7; the match to TRBD2 covers 11 bases. The CDR3 consists of 16 residues. With V trimmed by 2 bases and J by 9 bases, 13 bases remained unmatched. Looked up from germline, CDR1 is SGHDT and CDR2 is YYEEEE. The CDR3 sequence is CASSFISGTSGNMQYF. The CDR3 DNA reads as TGTGCCAGCAGCTTCATATCCGGGACTAGCGGTAACATGCAGTACTTC.